The rows below give T cell receptor beta chains drawn from one sample of a study of CD8 T cells in ankylosing spondylitis. MiXCR was run by TCRdb on the 5' RACE reads, yielding one entry per CDR3 protein. The sample has some 840,000 distinct CDR3 sequences, about 11% seen once. Material: blood, either unsorted or a sorted T cell fraction (not recorded which). Receptor source: a male donor with ankylosing spondylitis. The CDR3 runs from the conserved cysteine through the conserved F or W. Each record gives: V gene, D gene, J gene, clone size, CDR3 protein, CDR3 DNA. The D gene is left open where the match is weak. Part of the rows lack a size; the others show once, few, many or a class for expanded clones.

TRBV24-1	.	TRBJ2-7	.	CATSEGPTFGQYF	TGTGCCACCAGTGAAGGACCGACTTTCGGGCAGTACTTC
TRBV4-2	TRBD2	TRBJ2-1	.	CASSQDREAGGYYNEQFF	TGTGCCAGCAGCCAAGATCGGGAGGCGGGGGGGTACTACAATGAGCAGTTCTTC
TRBV5-1	.	TRBJ2-3	.	CASSLDPYRVGGTDTQYF	TGCGCCAGCAGCTTGGACCCATACAGGGTTGGGGGAACAGATACGCAGTATTTT
TRBV6-1	.	TRBJ2-7	many	CASRQGRGIYEQYF	TGTGCCAGCCGGCAGGGACGAGGAATCTACGAGCAGTACTTC
TRBV29-1	TRBD1	TRBJ1-2	many	CSVETGQGAFGYTF	TGCAGCGTTGAGACAGGACAGGGGGCCTTTGGCTACACCTTC
TRBV30	.	TRBJ2-1	.	CAWSARWRASYNEQFF	TGTGCCTGGAGTGCCCGGTGGCGGGCCTCCTACAATGAGCAGTTCTTC
TRBV6-1	.	TRBJ1-5	.	CASSPNLGRQPSNQPQHF	TGTGCCAGCAGCCCAAATTTGGGGAGGCAACCGTCCAATCAGCCCCAGCATTTT
TRBV27	TRBD2	TRBJ2-1	few	CASSFTFGRGGTYNEQFF	TGTGCCAGCAGTTTTACCTTCGGTCGGGGGGGCACCTACAATGAGCAGTTCTTC
TRBV6-5	TRBD1	TRBJ2-7	few	CASSSLRTGSEQYF	TGTGCCAGCAGTTCCCTCCGGACAGGGTCCGAGCAGTACTTC
TRBV18	TRBD1	TRBJ1-1	.	CASSPPPGQGTEAFF	TGTGCCAGCTCACCACCTCCGGGACAGGGGACTGAAGCTTTCTTT
TRBV6-1	.	TRBJ1-1	few	CASTKTGNTEAFF	TGTGCCAGCACCAAGACCGGGAACACTGAAGCTTTCTTT
TRBV12-3/TRBV12-4	.	TRBJ1-1	many	CATLPGTITEAFF	TGTGCCACCCTCCCCGGGACAATCACTGAAGCTTTCTTT
TRBV4-2	.	TRBJ2-3	once	CASSQDLTRTDTQYF	TGTGCCAGCAGCCAAGATCTGACACGCACAGATACGCAGTATTTT
TRBV20-1	TRBD2	TRBJ2-1	many	CSARDLAGGLLDEQFF	TGCAGTGCTAGAGACCTAGCGGGGGGGCTTCTCGATGAGCAGTTCTTC
TRBV7-9	.	TRBJ2-7	few	CASSPQRSSYEQYF	TGTGCCAGCAGCCCTCAGCGGAGCTCCTACGAGCAGTACTTC
TRBV2	.	TRBJ1-2	.	CASTLEVNYGYTF	TGTGCCAGCACCCTAGAGGTCAACTATGGCTACACCTTC
TRBV27	.	TRBJ1-1	.	CASSTARTEAFF	TGTGCCAGCAGTACGGCTAGAACTGAAGCTTTCTTT
TRBV29-1	.	TRBJ1-6	few	CSVGFSGSPLHF	TGCAGCGTTGGCTTTAGTGGGTCACCCCTCCACTTT
TRBV7-2	.	TRBJ2-6	few	CASSLASTGLSGANVLTF	TGTGCCAGCAGCTTAGCCTCGACTGGACTCTCTGGGGCCAACGTCCTGACTTTC
TRBV4-3	.	TRBJ1-2	few	CASSQDHREFNGYTF	TGCGCCAGCAGCCAAGATCACAGGGAGTTCAATGGCTACACCTTC
TRBV29-1	.	TRBJ2-7	many	CSVVPGTGVTEYF	TGCAGCGTTGTTCCGGGGACTGGGGTTACAGAGTACTTC
TRBV28	.	TRBJ2-5	.	CASSTPGYLETQYF	TGTGCCAGCAGTACTCCCGGTTACCTGGAGACCCAGTACTTC
TRBV20-1	.	TRBJ1-3	few	CSAKGPSSGNTIYF	TGCAGTGCTAAGGGCCCCAGCTCTGGAAACACCATATATTTT
TRBV29-1	TRBD1	TRBJ1-2	many	CSTYLSGGHGYTF	TGCAGCACCTATTTATCAGGGGGTCATGGCTACACCTTC
TRBV20-1	.	TRBJ1-6	many	CSARVRGSYSAPLHF	TGCAGTGCTAGGGTAAGAGGGAGCTACTCGGCACCCCTCCACTTT
TRBV18	TRBD1	TRBJ2-7	.	CASSRGQGALEQYF	TGTGCCAGCTCACGGGGACAGGGGGCTCTCGAGCAGTACTTC
TRBV14	TRBD2	TRBJ2-1	few	CASSQLTSGRDEQFF	TGTGCCAGCAGCCAGCTGACTAGCGGACGCGATGAGCAGTTCTTC
TRBV7-2	.	TRBJ1-2	few	CASSLANRGSYGYTF	TGTGCCAGCAGCTTAGCGAATCGGGGGAGCTATGGCTACACCTTC
TRBV20-1	.	TRBJ2-3	many	CSAPFSPATDTQYF	TGCAGTGCTCCTTTTAGCCCCGCGACAGATACGCAGTATTTT
TRBV5-6	.	TRBJ2-6	.	CASSLASLGANVLTF	TGTGCCAGCAGCTTGGCTTCTCTGGGGGCCAACGTCCTGACTTTC
TRBV20-1	.	TRBJ1-5	once	CSARPNIDTQHF	TGCAGTGCTAGACCTAACATCGATACGCAGCATTTT
TRBV6-5	TRBD2	TRBJ2-3	.	CASSYEAGAPTDTQYF	TGTGCCAGCAGTTACGAAGCGGGGGCCCCGACAGATACGCAGTATTTT
TRBV5-1	.	TRBJ1-1	many	CASSSTTRNTEAFF	TGCGCCAGCAGCTCCACGACTCGGAACACTGAAGCTTTCTTT
TRBV6-2/TRBV6-3	.	TRBJ2-1	.	CASSYRDSIWGEQFF	TGTGCCAGCAGTTACCGGGACTCCATCTGGGGTGAGCAGTTCTTC
TRBV12-3/TRBV12-4	.	TRBJ2-5	many	CASSFVGETQYF	TGTGCCAGCAGTTTCGTGGGCGAGACCCAGTACTTC
TRBV3-1	.	TRBJ2-7	many	CASSQGGEQYF	TGTGCCAGCAGCCAAGGGGGCGAGCAGTACTTC
TRBV20-1	TRBD2	TRBJ2-3	few	CSAGSSGSTDTQYF	TGCAGTGCTGGATCTAGCGGGAGCACAGATACGCAGTATTTT
TRBV7-2	.	TRBJ1-4	few	CASSPRSLGAVEEKLFF	TGTGCCAGCAGCCCGCGTTCCCTCGGGGCAGTCGAAGAAAAACTGTTTTTT
TRBV5-1	TRBD2	TRBJ2-1	few	CASSLLAGGFEQFF	TGCGCCAGCAGCTTGTTAGCGGGAGGGTTTGAGCAGTTCTTC
TRBV20-1	TRBD2	TRBJ2-3	few	CSASSAGAPDTQYF	TGCAGTGCTAGTTCAGCGGGAGCCCCAGATACGCAGTATTTT
TRBV5-1	TRBD1	TRBJ2-7	.	CASSRQGVSTAEQYF	TGCGCCAGCAGCCGACAGGGGGTATCGACGGCCGAGCAGTACTTC
TRBV18	.	TRBJ2-5	few	CASSPVPPGAQETQYF	TGTGCCAGCTCACCAGTTCCCCCGGGGGCCCAAGAGACCCAGTACTTC
TRBV18	.	TRBJ2-5	many	CASSPLGGETQYF	TGTGCCAGCAGTCCTCTTGGCGGTGAGACCCAGTACTTC
TRBV20-1	.	TRBJ2-7	few	CSVALEFYEQYF	TGCAGTGTCGCCCTTGAATTCTACGAGCAGTACTTC
TRBV5-1	TRBD2	TRBJ2-3	.	CASSLGLAGKGDTQYF	TGCGCCAGCAGCTTGGGCCTAGCGGGGAAAGGAGATACGCAGTATTTT
TRBV29-1	.	TRBJ2-5	many	CSVKGRVQETQYF	TGCAGCGTGAAGGGACGGGTACAAGAGACCCAGTACTTC
TRBV18	.	TRBJ1-4	.	CASSQEYNEKLFF	TGTGCCAGCTCACAGGAGTATAATGAAAAACTGTTTTTT
TRBV5-1	TRBD1	TRBJ2-1	.	CASSFATGSDEQFF	TGCGCCAGCAGCTTTGCGACAGGGAGTGATGAGCAGTTCTTC